The sequence of this TCR beta chain was determined in a study of cytomegalovirus exposure and HLA in healthy donors. Study-wide findings and caveats: Roughly uniform depth of sequencing across donors was assumed in presence/absence analyses. An analysis done earlier found most TCR beta V segments productive about 87% or about 30% of the time. Most CMV-associated TCR beta chains appeared HLA-restricted in a later analysis.

In germline, CDR1 is SGHRS, CDR2 YFSETQ. V trimming: 4 bases; J trimming: 6 bases; junction bases outside the gene matches: 11. CDR3 length equals 15 residues. Worth noting for this clone: Its antigen is not known.

Unrecorded immune exposures were likely, despite nominal health at sampling. Primers: 60 Vbeta forward and 13 Jbeta reverse. Repertoires were generated with immunoSEQ multiplex PCR, while TCRdb's copy carries only in-frame clones and drops some. Its clone listing holds 70,000 or so clones. Sequencing was done on a sample of PBMCs. This sequence was found in a man in his forties in good health and CMV-seronegative. This chain connects TRBV5-1 to TRBJ2-3, with 7 bases that match TRBD1. This chain's CDR3 is CASSPSTGMVDTQYF. The DNA of the CDR3 is TGCGCCAGCAGCCCCTCGACAGGGATGGTCGATACGCAGTATTTT.